This entry lists 4 T cell receptor beta chains sequenced from one sample in a study of control samples from healthy donors and cancer patients. Generated by immunoSEQ multiplex PCR, the TCRdb table keeps only in-frame clones and is missing some. The sample has some 120,000 clones; 91% are singletons. The material sequenced was blood. Receptor source: a man younger than 35 in good health.

This chain's CDR3 is CASSVDGVADTQYF. CDR3 sequence (DNA): TGTGCCAGCAGCGTAGACGGGGTGGCAGATACGCAGTATTTT. The chain combines TRBV9 with TRBJ2-3; D may be TRBD2 (5 bases). The CDR3 contains 14 residues. CDR1 is SGDLS, CDR2 YYNGEE, per germline. With 0 bases removed from V and 4 bases from J, the gap between germline ends came to 9 bases.

This chain joins TRBV27 and TRBJ1-3; D unresolved. CDR1 MNHEY and CDR2 SMNVEV come from the germline V gene (reference sequence). V gave up 0 bases and J gave up 4 bases, with 7 bases separating them. The CDR3 is 14 residues long. This CDR3 is CASSLSGYGNTIYF. CDR3 in DNA: TGTGCCAGCAGTTTATCTGGCTACGGAAACACCATATATTTT.

This chain connects TRBV10-3 to TRBJ1-2, with D unclear. V was cut by 10 bases and J by 4 bases, with 22 bases left in between. The CDR3 extends over 15 amino acids. Per germline, CDR1 ENHRY and CDR2 SYGVKD. This CDR3 is CASRTDRLAPYGYTF. CDR3 coding DNA: TGTGCCAGCCGGACGGACCGTCTGGCCCCCTATGGCTACACCTTC.

This sequence joins TRBV19 and TRBJ1-5; D possibly corresponds to TRBD1 (5 bases). Trimming took 5 bases from V and 3 from J, leaving 8 bases between them. The CDR3 totals 13 residues. Germline V CDR1 and CDR2: LNHDA, SQIVND (reference sequence). CDR3 loop: CASSHGHNQPQHF. CDR3 nucleotides: TGTGCCAGTAGTCACGGACACAATCAGCCCCAGCATTTT.